The T cell receptor beta chain described here comes from a study of blood T cell repertoires in COVID-19. Sequenced by immunoSEQ multiplex PCR; TCRdb stores in-frame clones only, minus some. The sample carries tens of thousands of clones, approximately 91% recorded once. This clone came up a few times. From germline, CDR1 is MGHRA and CDR2 YSYEKL. This CDR3 spans 15 amino acids. Trimming cost V 5 bases and J 7 bases; bases outside gene matches: 7. This clonotype was sampled from a man aged 45 to 65 with active COVID-19. The sample comprised peripheral blood. The chain combines TRBV4-1 with TRBJ2-2, with 10 bases that match TRBD1. CDR3 nucleotides: TGCGCCAGCAGCTCTTCGGACAGGGGGAACGGGGAGCTGTTTTTT. As protein: CASSSSDRGNGELFF.